The 21 T cell receptor beta chains below were found in one sample sequenced in a study of T cell responses to AZD1222 COVID-19 vaccine. Sequencing used immunoSEQ multiplex PCR; TCRdb keeps in-frame clones, though not all of them. The table includes around 150,000 clones, around 90% detected once. Sample: peripheral blood, taken 28 days after the second AZD1222 dose. These receptors were collected from an adult who received the AZD1222 COVID-19 vaccine.

This chain uses TRBV6-5 with TRBJ1-1; D is possibly TRBD1 (6 bases). The CDR3 loop spans 14 amino acids. Trimming stripped 6 bases from V and 3 bases from J, with 14 bases between. The germline gives CDR1 MNHEY, CDR2 SVGAGI. CDR3 amino acids: CASRQQGGYTEAFF. CDR3 nucleotide sequence: TGTGCCAGCAGGCAACAGGGCGGGTACACTGAAGCTTTCTTT.

The V and J genes are TRBV10-3 and TRBJ1-2; TRBD1 matches 8 bases. V was clipped by 8 bases and J by 6 bases; unmatched bases: 8. Germline CDR1 ENHRY, CDR2 SYGVKD. The CDR3 length is 13 residues. Here the CDR3 reads CAIPTGGLDGYTF. CDR3 DNA sequence: TGTGCCATCCCAACAGGGGGATTGGATGGCTACACCTTC.

The rearrangement joins TRBV6-5 to TRBJ2-7; D could derive from TRBD1 or TRBD2 (5 bases each). CDR3 length equals 15 residues. Germline V gives CDR1 MNHEY, CDR2 SVGAGI. Trimming cost V 4 bases and J 0 bases, with 13 bases left between them. The CDR3 coding sequence is TGTGCCAGCAGTTTGGGACCGTGGGGCTCCTACGAGCAGTACTTC. As protein: CASSLGPWGSYEQYF.

V usage is TRBV19 and J usage is TRBJ2-7, with TRBD1 matching 12 bases. From germline, CDR1 is LNHDA and CDR2 SQIVND (reference sequence). This CDR3 is 16 amino acids long. V lost 0 bases to trimming and J lost 4 bases; unmatched junction nucleotides: 4. This chain's CDR3 is CASSIDRDRGQYEQYF. The CDR3 DNA is TGTGCCAGTAGTATAGACCGGGACAGGGGGCAATACGAGCAGTACTTC. The full variable domain, rest sourced from reference TRBV19 and TRBJ2-7, is DGGITQSPKYLFRKEGQNVTLSCEQNLNHDAMYWYRQDPGQGLRLIYYSQIVNDFQKGDIAEGYSVSREKKESFPLTVTSAQKNPTAFYLCASSIDRDRGQYEQYFGPGTRLTVT.

The gene calls are TRBV10-3 and TRBJ1-1, with D unresolved. CDR1 ENHRY and CDR2 SYGVKD come from the germline V gene. The length of the CDR3 is 15 residues. The V gene lost 2 bases and the J gene lost 2 bases, with 12 bases spanning the gap. CDR3 in amino acids: CAISEPGYDNTEAFF. CDR3 DNA: TGTGCCATCAGTGAGCCGGGATACGACAACACTGAAGCTTTCTTT.

The chain recombines TRBV5-1 with TRBJ2-3; D is undetermined. The V end was cut by 0 bases, the J end by 2 bases, with 7 bases between. Germline V gene data show CDR1 as SGHRS and CDR2 as YFSETQ. This CDR3 has 14 residues. The CDR3 nucleotides are TGCGCCAGCAGCTTGGAAATTAACACAGATACGCAGTATTTT. It is translated as CASSLEINTDTQYF.

The gene calls are TRBV2 and TRBJ1-1; D not certain. Germline V gene data show CDR1 as SNHLY and CDR2 as FYNNEI. The CDR3 spans 11 residues. V was clipped by 11 bases and J by 1 base, with 8 bases between them. In nucleotides, the CDR3 is TGTGCCGGGGAGGAGAACACTGAAGCTTTCTTT. As protein: CAGEENTEAFF. The full variable domain, its missing parts supplied by reference TRBV2 and TRBJ1-1, is EPEVTQTPSHQVTQMGQEVILRCVPISNHLYFYWYRQILGQKVEFLVSFYNNEISEKSEIFDDQFSVERPDGSNFTLKIRSTKLEDSAMYFCAGEENTEAFFGQGTRLTVV.

This clone was detected only a few times. The chain joins TRBV4-1 to TRBJ1-2; D ambiguous. The CDR3 is made up of 13 amino acids. Trimming shortened V by 1 base and J by 1 base, and 4 bases separated the two germline ends. Germline CDR1 and CDR2: MGHRA and YSYEKL. The CDR3 loop is CASSQVGNYGYTF. CDR3 coding DNA: TGCGCCAGCAGCCAAGTGGGTAACTATGGCTACACCTTC.

The rearrangement joins TRBV5-4 to TRBJ1-4; 10 nucleotides agree with TRBD1. The CDR3 runs 16 residues. Germline values: CDR1 SGHNT, CDR2 YYREEE (reference sequence). Losses at the gene ends were 4 bases for V and 0 bases for J; bases not matched to a gene: 3. CDR3 residues: CASSLGQGATNEKLFF. Here the CDR3 DNA reads TGTGCCAGCAGCCTCGGACAGGGGGCAACTAATGAAAAACTGTTTTTT.

This clone was seen just once. This chain joins TRBV6-2 or TRBV6-3 and TRBJ2-4; D may be TRBD2 (6 bases). The length of the CDR3 is 16 residues. The germline gives CDR1 MNHEY, CDR2 SVGEGT. V lost 5 bases to trimming and J lost 2 bases, with 16 bases between them. As DNA, the CDR3 is TGTGCCAGCAGTCCCGCCTTGGAGGGAACCAAAAACATTCAGTACTTC. As protein: CASSPALEGTKNIQYF.

In this sample, this clone turned up a few times. The chain uses TRBV7-2 and TRBJ1-6; TRBD1 is a possible D gene (6 bases). Trimming took 2 bases from V and 8 from J, leaving 13 bases between them. This CDR3 is built from 15 residues. Germline CDR1 SGHTA, CDR2 FQGNSA. This CDR3 is CASSLQGPGDSPLHF. The CDR3 DNA follows: TGTGCCAGCAGCTTACAGGGACCAGGGGATTCACCCCTCCACTTT.

The chain links TRBV14 to TRBJ2-2, with D tentatively TRBD2 (6 bases). The CDR3 has 12 amino acids. From germline, CDR1 is SGHDN and CDR2 FVKESK. Trimming took 4 bases from V and 7 from J, leaving 7 bases between them. CDR3 loop: CASSREVGELFF. The DNA of the CDR3 is TGTGCCAGCAGCCGGGAGGTCGGGGAGCTGTTTTTT.

CDR3 in amino acids: CASSPLQGSYGYTF. CDR3 bases: TGTGCCAGCTCACCATTACAGGGGAGCTATGGCTACACCTTC. The rearrangement links TRBV18 to TRBJ1-2, with TRBD1 identical over 7 bases. The CDR3 has 14 amino acids. The trim removed 2 bases at V and 4 bases at J, leaving 4 bases unmatched. Germline-derived CDR1 and CDR2 are KGHSH and LQKENI.

The V call is TRBV18, the J call TRBJ2-3; no clear D. Germline CDR1 and CDR2: KGHSH and LQKENI. This CDR3 region has 14 residues. V lost 6 bases to trimming and J lost 4 bases, with 14 bases between them. CDR3 sequence reads: CASSIINPSDTQYF. DNA of the CDR3: TGTGCCAGCTCCATAATAAACCCGTCAGATACGCAGTATTTT.

Only one count was recorded for this clone. The chain has TRBV10-3 and TRBJ1-5; TRBD1 aligns across 8 bases. V was clipped by 4 bases and J by 0 bases; unmatched bases: 2. This CDR3 has 15 residues. In germline, CDR1 is ENHRY, CDR2 SYGVKD. This chain's CDR3 is CAISGTGYSNQPQHF. Here the CDR3 DNA reads TGTGCCATCAGTGGGACAGGGTATAGCAATCAGCCCCAGCATTTT.

Turning to this clone: Other DNA sequences in this sample translate to the same CDR3. The genes are TRBV10-3 and TRBJ2-3; no clear D gene. The CDR3 extends over 12 amino acids. V gave up 6 bases and J gave up 0 bases, with 4 bases separating them. Germline V lookup: CDR1 ENHRY, CDR2 SYGVKD. The CDR3 sequence is CAIRDSTDTQYF. In nucleotides, the CDR3 is TGTGCCATCAGGGACAGCACAGATACGCAGTATTTT.

J is TRBJ1-1 and V is TRBV9; D might be TRBD1 (5 bases). V lost 4 bases and J lost 11, with 24 bases in between. This CDR3 contains 15 residues. CDR1 and CDR2 (germline): SGDLS, YYNGEE. The CDR3 sequence: CASSKDGGRSREAFF. For the CDR3, the DNA is TGTGCCAGCAGCAAAGACGGGGGAAGGTCCCGGGAGGCTTTCTTT.

Regarding this clone: One junction end does not reproduce the germline sequence, and a read error may be involved. V and J are TRBV18 and TRBJ1-2; 8 bases map to TRBD1. This CDR3 has 11 residues. Germline CDR1 reads KGHSH; CDR2 reads LQKENI. This chain's CDR3 is CASSPTDRVYF. The CDR3 DNA reads as TGTGCCAGCTCACCCACGGACAGGGTTTACTTC.

This clone was seen once. The chain uses TRBV7-2 and TRBJ1-2; no reliable D call. The V gene's germline CDR1 is SGHTA and CDR2 FQGNSA. V was cut by 1 base and J by 2 bases, with 8 bases left in between. The CDR3 length is 14 residues. The CDR3 protein is CASSLEVGNYGYTF. CDR3 in DNA: TGTGCCAGCAGCTTAGAGGTTGGCAACTATGGCTACACCTTC.

V usage is TRBV3-1 (or the pseudogene TRBV3-2) and J usage is TRBJ2-5, with 7 bases aligning to TRBD1. The CDR3 contains 14 residues. Germline CDR1 LGHDT, CDR2 YNNKEL (reference sequence). The J segment lost 2 bases and the V segment lost 3 bases, leaving 3 bases of the junction unmatched. Here the CDR3 DNA reads TGTGCCAGCAGCCAGGGACAGCGACAAGAGACCCAGTACTTC. Protein: CASSQGQRQETQYF.

This chain joins TRBV4-1 and TRBJ1-4; no definite D call. The CDR3 has 16 residues. V was cut by 2 bases and J by 0 bases, with 10 bases left in between. CDR1 MGHRA and CDR2 YSYEKL come from the germline V gene. CDR3 sequence reads: CASSQRAATTNEKLFF. For the CDR3, the DNA is TGCGCCAGCAGCCAAAGGGCCGCAACAACTAATGAAAAACTGTTTTTT.